The source of this T cell receptor (beta chain) is a study of T cell responses to AZD1222 COVID-19 vaccine. Study findings and constraints: Unmutated variant regions are reportedly targeted by nearly half of spike-specific TCRs. Dominant at 160-218 and 743-854, vaccine-associated CD4 TCRs also spanned spike.

Measured with immunoSEQ multiplex PCR; TCRdb has only the in-frame clones, and not every one. The sample has 150,000 or so clones; 80% to 95% are singletons. Both about-4-week and about-12-week second-dose recipients were combined. This clone has just a few counts. The antigen remains undetermined. The CDR3 runs to 14 residues. The J segment lost 4 bases and the V segment lost 2 bases, leaving 3 bases of the junction unmatched. Germline V gene sequence: CDR1 SGHNT, CDR2 YENEEA. The chain employs TRBV11-3 and TRBJ1-1; 8 bases map to TRBD1. This receptor was taken from an adult who received the AZD1222 COVID-19 vaccine. The specimen was peripheral blood, collected 28 days after the second AZD1222 dose. The CDR3 is CASSLNQGATEAFF. CDR3 in DNA: TGTGCCAGCAGCTTAAACCAGGGGGCCACTGAAGCTTTCTTT.